The T cell receptor (beta chain) described here comes from a study of cytomegalovirus exposure and HLA in healthy donors. Study findings and constraints: A subsequent analysis found that TCR clusters from the first cohort also tended to co-occur in the approximately 130 validation repertoires, with less than 95% of cluster scores above 0. Cytomegalovirus association was listed for approximately 150 TCR beta chains.

Donors came from a validation cohort of approximately 110 subjects, distinct from the first 666-subject cohort. As to this clone: Antigen: not known.

The CDR3 is 11 amino acids. Per germline, CDR1 DFQATT and CDR2 SNEGSKA (reference sequence). Trimming took 5 bases from V and 8 from J, leaving 12 bases between them. TCRdb's copy holds only in-frame clones and misses some; the assay was immunoSEQ multiplex PCR. This sample has 110,000 to 150,000 clones, with nearly 90% found just once. Material for sequencing was PBMCs. The chain joins TRBV20-1 to TRBJ1-2; tentative D call: TRBD1 (5 bases). The TCR comes from a woman between 18 and 30 years old in good health and CMV-seropositive. The CDR3 DNA reads TGCAGTGCTGGCAGGGTTTCCGGCTACACCTTC. It yields the protein CSAGRVSGYTF.